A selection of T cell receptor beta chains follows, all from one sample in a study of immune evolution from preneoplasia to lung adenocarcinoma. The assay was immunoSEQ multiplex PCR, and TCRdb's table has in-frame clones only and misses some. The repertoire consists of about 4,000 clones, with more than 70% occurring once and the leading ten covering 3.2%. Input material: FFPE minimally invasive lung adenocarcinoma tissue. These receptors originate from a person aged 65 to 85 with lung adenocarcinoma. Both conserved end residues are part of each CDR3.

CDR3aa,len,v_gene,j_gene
CASSLAYVRQRAFF,14,TRBV7-2,TRBJ1-1
CASSGHRGHQPQHF,14,TRBV19,TRBJ1-5
CASSQEDTTNYGYTF,15,TRBV11-1,TRBJ1-2
CASSLAGGLSEQYF,14,TRBV5-1,TRBJ2-7
CASSMEPVTGMETQYF,16,TRBV19,TRBJ2-5
CASSRTDTQYF,11,TRBV2,TRBJ2-3
CASSATTGGNTGELFF,16,TRBV6-4,TRBJ2-2
CAIGRGGADSPLHF,14,TRBV10-3,TRBJ1-6
CASSLPWGGPTYEQYF,16,TRBV5-6,TRBJ2-7
CASSIPGQTQYF,12,TRBV7-2,TRBJ2-5
CASRRGTDYSNQPQHF,16,TRBV6-6,TRBJ1-5
CASGMQNNQPQHF,13,TRBV6-6,TRBJ1-5
CASSAQGDTEAFF,13,TRBV11-3,TRBJ1-1
CSVDSLSYGYTF,12,TRBV29-1,TRBJ1-2
CASRAEVSNQPQHF,14,TRBV6-6,TRBJ1-5
CASIPGGMGNQPQHF,15,TRBV6-6,TRBJ1-5
CASSPFGQLNTGELFF,16,TRBV19,TRBJ2-2
CAIIGIQGTSGRENTGELFF,20,TRBV10-3,TRBJ2-2
CASRAGRWSYNEQFF,15,TRBV27,TRBJ2-1
CASSVGTGTGQETQYF,16,TRBV7-2,TRBJ2-5
CASSYRQGAYEQYF,14,TRBV6-6,TRBJ2-7
CASSERGSSYNSPLHF,16,TRBV6-1,TRBJ1-6
CATGLAGGRETQYF,14,TRBV6-1,TRBJ2-5
CASSPQGSDQPQHF,14,TRBV18,TRBJ1-5
CASSLSGGGYTF,12,TRBV28,TRBJ1-2
CASSFGQYNEQFF,13,TRBV11-2,TRBJ2-1
CASSSMPSGNNQPQHF,16,TRBV7-2,TRBJ1-5
CASGLVLAGQAEGYTF,16,TRBV12-5,TRBJ1-2
CASRTGQGGSEAFF,14,TRBV2,TRBJ1-1
CASSPPTGEAFF,12,TRBV7-9,TRBJ1-1
CTSSYGSVRKTYGYTF,16,TRBV1,TRBJ1-2
CSVDTGTDTQYF,12,TRBV29-1,TRBJ2-3
CASSLTRVYNEQFF,14,TRBV6-5,TRBJ2-1
CASSYGGAGNTIYF,14,TRBV28,TRBJ1-3
CASSARQGAGEQYF,14,TRBV5-1,TRBJ2-7
CASTPYPGTGELFF,14,TRBV9,TRBJ2-2